The present TCR beta chain was sequenced within a study of technical replicates of blood from a few donors. Measured with immunoSEQ multiplex PCR; TCRdb has only the in-frame clones, and not every one. The repertoire holds 70,000 to 85,000 clones, 92% seen once, with under 0.45% in the top ten. Germline V gene lookup returns CDR1 LNHDA and CDR2 SQIVND (reference sequence). The CDR3 sequence is 13 residues long. V lost 2 bases and J lost 10, with 11 bases in between. The V call is TRBV19, the J call TRBJ2-2; possibly TRBD1 for D (6 bases). This TCR derives from a human donor in good health. The sequenced sample was T cells isolated from PBMCs. The CDR3 protein is CASSIRKGEELFF. DNA for the CDR3: TGTGCCAGTAGTATACGGAAGGGGGAGGAGCTGTTTTTT. The full variable domain, in which reference TRBV19 and TRBJ2-2 provide the parts outside the CDR3, is DGGITQSPKYLFRKEGQNVTLSCEQNLNHDAMYWYRQDPGQGLRLIYYSQIVNDFQKGDIAEGYSVSREKKESFPLTVTSAQKNPTAFYLCASSIRKGEELFFGEGSRLTVL.